This T cell receptor beta chain derives from a study of blood T cell repertoires in COVID-19. Repertoires were generated with immunoSEQ multiplex PCR, while TCRdb's copy carries only in-frame clones and drops some. The sample carries 150,000 to 200,000 clones, 70% to 90% recorded once. CDR1 is SGHRS and CDR2 is YFSETQ in the germline V gene. This CDR3 is 14 amino acids long. V was clipped by 0 bases and J by 6 bases; unmatched bases: 5. The source of this sequence is a man in his 60s with active or convalescent COVID-19. Sequenced sample: peripheral blood. V and J are TRBV5-1 and TRBJ1-2; TRBD1 matches at 7 bases. The CDR3 reads CASSLGGRGNGYTF. DNA for the CDR3: TGCGCCAGCAGCTTGGGCGGCAGGGGGAATGGCTACACCTTC.